These 10 T cell receptor beta chains came from one sample sequenced in a study of PD-L1 blockade in urothelial cancer. Stated time point: pretreatment peripheral blood. Libraries were prepared by immunoSEQ multiplex PCR; TCRdb keeps only in-frame clonotypes and omits some of them. The table has 30,000 to 40,000 clones, over 80% seen once. Source: PBMCs, taken around atezolizumab (anti-PD-L1) treatment. These receptors originate from a man older than 75 with urothelial cancer.

The J gene is TRBJ2-5, the V gene TRBV5-1; 9 bases are shared with TRBD1. V gave up 4 bases and J gave up 4 bases; unmatched junction bases: 11. Looked up from germline, CDR1 is SGHRS and CDR2 is YFSETQ. The CDR3 contains 16 residues. The CDR3 is CASSLAPQGAGETQYF. The CDR3 coding sequence is TGCGCCAGCAGCCTAGCCCCACAGGGGGCTGGAGAGACCCAGTACTTC.

The chain carries TRBV4-3 and TRBJ1-2; 7 nucleotides agree with TRBD1. The CDR3 length is 15 residues. Germline V gene lookup returns CDR1 LGHNA and CDR2 YSLEER. Trimming at V came to 4 bases and at J to 4 bases, leaving 9 bases not matched to a gene. As DNA, the CDR3 is TGCGCCAGCAGCCGCACACAGGGGTTGGGCTATGGCTACACCTTC. Amino acid sequence: CASSRTQGLGYGYTF.

The chain uses TRBV28 and TRBJ2-1; 10 positions agree with TRBD2. The CDR3 loop spans 19 amino acids. V lost 5 bases to trimming and J lost 0 bases; unmatched junction nucleotides: 13. CDR1 and CDR2 (germline): MDHEN, SYDVKM. CDR3 sequence: CASSPISSGGRSSYNEQFF. CDR3 DNA: TGTGCCAGCAGTCCAATCTCTAGCGGGGGAAGGAGCTCCTACAATGAGCAGTTCTTC.

The CDR3 region is CASSLAGTDTQYF. DNA of the CDR3: TGTGCCAGCAGCTTAGCGGGAACAGATACGCAGTATTTT. The chain couples TRBV5-4 to TRBJ2-3, with 7 bases that match TRBD2. V lost 2 bases and J lost 3; bases outside the gene matches: 0. The CDR3 spans 13 residues. Germline lookup yields CDR1 SGHNT and CDR2 YYREEE (reference sequence).

V usage is TRBV28 and J usage is TRBJ2-1, with D perhaps TRBD2 (5 bases). V was cut by 4 bases and J by 10 bases, with 11 bases left in between. In germline, CDR1 is MDHEN, CDR2 SYDVKM. The CDR3 covers 12 residues. The CDR3 here is CASSSGIGEQFF. The CDR3 DNA is TGTGCCAGCAGTTCGGGGATCGGGGAGCAGTTCTTC.

This chain uses TRBV27 with TRBJ2-3; 12 nucleotides match TRBD2. V shed 0 bases and J 7 bases; nucleotides not matched to a gene: 14. The length of the CDR3 is 19 residues. The germline CDR1 and CDR2 sequences are MNHEY and SMNVEV (reference sequence). The CDR3 loop reads CASSLSLSLAGGPKYTQYF. CDR3 sequence (DNA): TGTGCCAGCAGTTTATCCCTTTCACTAGCGGGAGGCCCAAAGTATACGCAGTATTTT.

The chain recombines TRBV10-3 with TRBJ2-1; 12 nucleotides match TRBD2. Per the germline V gene, CDR1 is ENHRY and CDR2 is SYGVKD. Trimming removed 2 bases from V and 7 bases from J; junction bases left unmatched: 3. The CDR3 has 15 amino acids. The CDR3 nucleotides are TGTGCCATCAGTGAGGGAGGGACTAGCGGGAATGAGCAGTTCTTC. This translates into CAISEGGTSGNEQFF.

The chain uses TRBV9 and TRBJ2-7; 9 bases map to TRBD2. Unmatched junction bases numbered 3, after V lost 0 bases and J lost 2 bases. The CDR3 contains 15 residues. Germline V gene lookup returns CDR1 SGDLS and CDR2 YYNGEE. The CDR3 region has the DNA TGTGCCAGCAGCGTAGGGACTAGCGAGACCTACGAGCAGTACTTC. It encodes CASSVGTSETYEQYF.

The CDR3 region is CASSLGTGGLDEQYF. The CDR3 bases are TGTGCCAGCAGCCTCGGGACAGGGGGACTTGACGAGCAGTACTTC. J is TRBJ2-7 and V is TRBV7-8; 11 bases line up with TRBD1. The CDR3 has 15 amino acids. V lost 5 bases and J lost 5; bases outside the gene matches: 8. Germline-derived CDR1 and CDR2 are SGHVS and FQNEAQ.

V gene TRBV5-1 combines with J gene TRBJ2-3; D is perhaps TRBD2 (6 bases). Looked up from germline, CDR1 is SGHRS and CDR2 is YFSETQ. This CDR3 comprises 14 residues. Between the trimmed V and J ends, which lost 4 bases and 4 bases, there was a span of 13 bases. The CDR3 sequence is CASSTGTFPDTQYF. CDR3 coding DNA: TGCGCCAGCAGCACCGGGACTTTCCCAGATACGCAGTATTTT.